This T cell receptor beta chain was obtained from a study of identical twins. Study conclusions and caveats: Reduced insertions were recorded for abundant cord blood beta clonotypes, with no such pattern in memory repertoires.

A universal primer site came from template switching; cDNA carried unique molecular identifiers. TCRdb reprocessed the 5' RACE reads via MiXCR and lists one record per CDR3 protein. The sample lists about 20,000 distinct CDR3 sequences, around 70% occurring once. Germline-derived CDR1 and CDR2 are DFQATT and SNEGSKA (reference sequence). V lost 3 bases and J 3 bases, leaving 11 bases between the germline ends. The length of the CDR3 is 13 residues. With regard to this clonotype: What it binds is unknown.

Healthy Caucasians made up all donors. The sequence was obtained from a young woman in good health. This table probably holds off-target reads from a library built for another chain. The specimen was memory (CD45RO+) T cells sorted from blood. This chain joins TRBV20-1 and TRBJ1-1, with TRBD1 as a possible D gene (5 bases). The CDR3 here is CSARGWGDTEAFF. In DNA, the CDR3 is TGCAGTGCTAGGGGATGGGGGGACACTGAAGCTTTCTTT.